The 9 T cell receptor beta chains given below trace back to one sample, sequenced in a study of molecular identifiers for immune sequencing clone quantification. MiXCR was run by TCRdb on the PCR reads, yielding one entry per CDR3 protein. This table holds about half a million distinct CDR3 sequences, less than 30% found once. Material: naive CD8+ T cells from blood, with Jurkat cell RNA spiked in. Sample subset: FACS-sorted CD8+CD4-CCR7+CD45RA+ naive T cells. The receptors shown here come from a human donor in good health. Some libraries in this study had Jurkat cell RNA spiked in.

The CDR3 bases are TGTGCCAGCAGTGGCGGGACTTTTAGCTCCTACGAGCAGTACTTC. Its protein is CASSGGTFSSYEQYF. The J gene is TRBJ2-7, the V gene TRBV25-1; the D gene is possibly TRBD2 (6 bases). CDR1 and CDR2 from the germline V gene are MGHDK and SYGVNS. Trimming cost V 4 bases and J 0 bases, with 13 bases left between them. The CDR3 contains 15 residues.

About this clonotype: A read error may account for a junction end that differs from germline. The chain is built from TRBV14 and TRBJ2-1; 7 nucleotides align to TRBD1. The germline CDR1 and CDR2 sequences are SGHDN and FVKESK. The CDR3 length is 15 residues. The CDR3 region has the DNA TGTGCCAACAGCCAAGGGACAGTCACTCCCGATGAGCAGTTCTTC. It specifies CANSQGTVTPDEQFF.

Ten or more counts support this clonotype. CDR3 DNA sequence: TGTGCCAGCAGCCCGACGACTCCCTCCTACGAGCAGTACTTC. This codes for CASSPTTPSYEQYF. The chain recombines TRBV7-9 with TRBJ2-7; no reliable D call. The V gene lost 5 bases and the J gene lost 0 bases, with 11 bases spanning the gap. There are 14 residues in the CDR3. The V gene's germline CDR1 is SEHNR and CDR2 FQNEAQ (reference sequence).

Concerning this clonotype: One base away lies a much larger clone, so this may be a sequencing read error. No conserved phenylalanine or tryptophan is present at the end of the CDR3, so a read error is the likely explanation. The chain uses TRBV9 and TRBJ2-5; D tentatively reads TRBD1 or TRBD2 (6 bases each). The germline CDR1 and CDR2 sequences are SGDLS and YYNGEE. With 0 bases removed from V and 4 bases from J, the gap between germline ends came to 10 bases. The CDR3 contains 14 residues. The CDR3: CASSVGGGGETQYL. CDR3 DNA: TGTGCCAGCAGCGTAGGTGGAGGGGGAGAGACCCAGTACCTC.

As concerns this clonotype: One end of the junction fails to match germline, which may point to a read error. The V gene is TRBV4-3, the J gene TRBJ1-1; 8 positions agree with TRBD1. Germline V gene data show CDR1 as LGHNA and CDR2 as YSLEER. CDR3 length equals 15 residues. The CDR3 coding sequence is TGCGCGAGCACGGGGGACAGGACCATGAACACTGAAGCTCTCTTT. Its protein product is CASTGDRTMNTEALF.

The chain couples TRBV29-1 to TRBJ2-5; unclear D gene. Trimming removed 3 bases from V and 4 bases from J, with 21 bases in between. From germline, CDR1 is SQVTM and CDR2 ANQGSEA. The CDR3 sequence is 16 residues long. The CDR3 loop is CSVEYPDVGTGETQYF. The CDR3, as DNA: TGCAGCGTTGAGTATCCTGATGTGGGTACGGGAGAGACCCAGTACTTC.

This clonotype was counted at least ten times. The chain has TRBV6-6 and TRBJ2-7, with TRBD2 identical over 10 bases. CDR1 and CDR2 from the germline V gene are MNHNY and SVGAGI (reference sequence). V shed 6 bases and J 4 bases; nucleotides not matched to a gene: 6. The CDR3 runs 14 residues. CDR3 bases: TGTGCCAGCAGACCACTAGCGGGGAGTTACGAGCAGTACTTC. Protein: CASRPLAGSYEQYF.

This clonotype was seen many times. The chain couples TRBV18 to TRBJ2-7; 8 positions agree with TRBD2. The CDR3 contains 15 residues. The ends lost 6 bases at V and 0 bases at J; junction bases unmatched: 7. CDR1 KGHSH and CDR2 LQKENI come from the germline V gene. CDR3: CASSHREGYSYEQYF. Written as DNA, the CDR3 is TGTGCCAGCTCGCACCGGGAGGGATACTCCTACGAGCAGTACTTC.

Points on this clonotype: Given a much more abundant clone one base away, this may be a read error. The chain has TRBV21-1 and TRBJ2-7; the DNA was not used to check the table's D call, TRBD1. TRBV21-1 is a recognized pseudogene. This CDR3 region has 15 residues. CDR3 DNA sequence: TGTGCCAGCAGCACCCTTTCTCGGGGGGGGTACGAGCAGTACTTC. As protein: CASSTLSRGGYEQYF.